This T cell receptor (beta chain) was captured by sequencing in a study of T cells in Graves' hyperthyroidism and ophthalmopathy. Study-level findings and limits: Also found in blood were most expanded thyroid clonotypes above 0.001.

The CDR3 contains 14 residues. Trimming shortened V by 1 base and J by 4 bases, and 8 bases separated the two germline ends. Germline V gene data show CDR1 as LGHDT and CDR2 as YNNKEL (reference sequence). There were TCR beta CDR3 regions amplified from RNA transcripts. Primed by the HTBI set, a first-round RT-PCR was run on the TCR CDR3. TCRdb independently ran MiXCR on the multiplex PCR reads; one entry per CDR3 protein. Of about 250,000 distinct CDR3 sequences in the sample, 20% to 25% are singletons; the top ten hold approximately 60%. This clonotype was detected many times. No antigen is known for it.

The TCR sequence derives from a man aged 25 to 45 with Graves' ophthalmopathy. The sample comprised blood. This chain uses TRBV3-1 with TRBJ2-1; D ambiguous. The CDR3 sequence: CASSQGGAYNEQFF. CDR3 sequence (DNA): TGTGCCAGCAGCCAAGGAGGCGCGTACAATGAGCAGTTCTTC.